The entry below gives a single T cell receptor (beta chain) sequence along with its context. Its antigen remains unidentified. Germline V lookup: CDR1 MGHRA, CDR2 YSYEKL. The CDR3 sequence is 16 residues long. The ends lost 5 bases at V and 1 base at J; junction bases unmatched: 8. The data derive from a study of beta chain features in type 1 diabetes. At the level of the study: There was similarity between patients and healthy donors in age, gender and cell yields.

Study results and limitations: A moderate, significant TCRB CDR3 shortening appeared in type 1 diabetes across four CD4+ subsets.

Of the isolated RNA, all was reverse transcribed, and so the sequenced material was expressed TCRB transcripts. Libraries were prepared by immunoSEQ multiplex PCR; TCRdb keeps only in-frame clonotypes and omits some of them. Among roughly 730,000 clones listed, 13% were seen once. This clonotype was obtained from a young man with type 1 diabetes. The rearrangement uses TRBV4-1 and TRBJ2-4, with 7 positions matching TRBD1. Specimen: naive CD4+ T cells from blood. The CDR3 reads CASSTGQTSAKNIQYF. The CDR3 nucleotides are TGCGCCAGCAGCACGGGACAGACGTCGGCCAAAAACATTCAGTACTTC.